One sample yielded the 9 T cell receptor beta chains listed below, sequenced in a study of T cells after posttransplantation cyclophosphamide. Method: immunoSEQ multiplex PCR; TCRdb's copy keeps in-frame clones and lacks some. The sample records 66,000 or so clones, about 94% being singletons. Source material: PBMCs. These receptors originate from a woman aged 25 to 39 in good health and a related stem cell transplant donor.

V is TRBV28 and J is TRBJ1-2, with 7 bases aligning to TRBD1. In germline, CDR1 is MDHEN, CDR2 SYDVKM. V was clipped by 8 bases and J by 1 base; unmatched bases: 4. This CDR3 contains 13 residues. This CDR3 is CASWTGDNYGYTF. The CDR3 coding sequence is TGTGCCAGCTGGACAGGTGATAACTATGGCTACACCTTC.

This chain connects TRBV11-2 to TRBJ1-3; D ambiguous. The CDR3 has 11 residues. Germline V gene sequence: CDR1 SGHAT, CDR2 FQNNGV. Trimming removed 4 bases from V and 6 bases from J, with 4 bases in between. The CDR3, as DNA: TGTGCCAGCAGCTCCCTAAACACCATATATTTT. This gives the protein CASSSLNTIYF.

The genes are TRBV18 and TRBJ1-1; a weak D match, TRBD1 (5 bases). The CDR3 consists of 15 residues. Germline V CDR1 and CDR2: KGHSH, LQKENI. The V end lost 3 bases, the J end lost 1 base, and 12 bases lay between the germline ends. The CDR3 loop reads CASSPPRVGNTEAFF. The DNA for the CDR3 is TGTGCCAGCTCACCTCCCAGGGTTGGGAACACTGAAGCTTTCTTT.

The chain employs TRBV2 and TRBJ2-5, with D possibly matching TRBD1 (5 bases). This CDR3 spans 13 amino acids. Looked up from germline, CDR1 is SNHLY and CDR2 is FYNNEI. Trimming stripped 6 bases from V and 5 bases from J, with 13 bases between. As DNA, the CDR3 is TGTGCCAGCAGAGAGGCAGGGTGGGAGACCCAGTACTTC. Translation: CASREAGWETQYF.

The rearrangement links TRBV20-1 to TRBJ1-1, with 8 nucleotides matching TRBD1. This CDR3 is built from 11 residues. Germline values: CDR1 DFQATT, CDR2 SNEGSKA (reference sequence). The V and J ends lost 6 bases and 5 bases, in that order; junction bases with no gene match: 2. DNA of the CDR3: TGCAGTGCCGACAGGGGAACTGAAGCTTTCTTT. Translated, it gives CSADRGTEAFF.

V and J are TRBV15 and TRBJ2-2, with D perhaps TRBD1 or TRBD2 (6 bases each). The length of the CDR3 is 13 residues. CDR1 and CDR2 from the germline V gene are LNHNV and YYDKDF (reference sequence). Trimming took off 7 bases at V and 6 bases at J, with 12 bases between the two ends. The CDR3 loop reads CATNGGAAGELFF. The CDR3 region has the DNA TGTGCCACCAACGGGGGCGCCGCCGGGGAGCTGTTTTTT.

The CDR3 loop is CASSLRGGAYEQYF. The CDR3 nucleotides read TGTGCCAGCAGTTTAAGGGGGGGGGCCTACGAGCAGTACTTC. This chain joins TRBV27 and TRBJ2-7; tentative D call: TRBD2 (7 bases). CDR3 length equals 14 residues. Germline V gives CDR1 MNHEY, CDR2 SMNVEV (reference sequence). V was pared by 2 bases and J by 2 bases, with 10 bases between.

The gene calls are TRBV6-5 and TRBJ1-2; no clear D. Germline V gives CDR1 MNHEY, CDR2 SVGAGI. The CDR3 has 13 amino acids. Trimming shortened V by 2 bases and J by 8 bases, and 12 bases separated the two germline ends. DNA of the CDR3: TGTGCCAGCAGTTACGTTTCTGATTACGGCTACACCTTC. This gives the protein CASSYVSDYGYTF.

V usage is TRBV6-1 and J usage is TRBJ1-3, with D hard to call. CDR1 and CDR2 (germline): MNHNS, SASEGT. Trimming removed 4 bases at V and 2 bases at J, with 3 bases between. This CDR3 spans 12 amino acids. In nucleotides, the CDR3 is TGTGCCAGCAGTGTAACTGGAAACACCATATATTTT. It yields the protein CASSVTGNTIYF.